This TCR beta chain was found in a study of blood T cell repertoires in COVID-19. As for the study in general: Sample material is recorded as cDNA or gDNA derived from T cells, B-cell-depleted T cells, or PBMCs.

In the original analysis: Scientists estimated how many nucleated cells there were by amplifying reference gene primers. Data came from immunoSEQ multiplex PCR; TCRdb stores just in-frame clones and leaves some out. D and trimming come from the DNA, and the V and J calls and clone size come from that table. The sample has 300,000 to 350,000 clones, over 70% seen once. V lost 2 bases, J lost 0 bases, and 10 bases lay in between. The CDR3 consists of 16 residues. Two negative PCRs, clearance, or symptom resolution were required of recovered Cohort 3 donors. Sequenced: PBMCs or T cells enriched from blood (not recorded which). This receptor was taken from a man in his thirties or forties who had recovered from COVID-19. V is TRBV23-1 and J is TRBJ2-2, with TRBD1 as a possible D gene (5 bases). TRBV23-1 is recorded as an ORF, its role being uncertain. The CDR3 loop reads CASSQTGRPNTGELFF. The CDR3 DNA is TGCGCCAGCAGTCAAACAGGACGACCGAACACCGGGGAGCTGTTTTTT.